This is a list of T cell receptor beta chains from one sample in a study of blood T cell repertoires in COVID-19. Some clones are missing from TCRdb's copy, which holds only in-frame ones; the method was immunoSEQ multiplex PCR. This sample has roughly 150,000 clones, with 65% to 85% found just once. The sample comprised peripheral blood. The receptor source for this set is a woman over 75 with acute or convalescent COVID-19. Each CDR3 is given with its conserved first and last residue. Fields, in order: CDR3 length, D gene, clone size, V gene, J gene, CDR3 protein, CDR3 DNA. D genes are given only for firm matches. Rows give clone size only sometimes, using once, few, many, or a class for an expanded clone.

cdr3_length: 13
d_call: -
clone_size: -
v_call: TRBV7-3
j_call: TRBJ2-3
cdr3_aa: CASSLRRADTQYF
cdr3_nt: TGTGCCAGCAGCTTACGGAGGGCAGATACGCAGTATTTT

cdr3_length: 12
d_call: -
clone_size: few
v_call: TRBV12-3/TRBV12-4
j_call: TRBJ2-7
cdr3_aa: CASSFTSNEQYF
cdr3_nt: TGTGCCAGCAGCTTCACGTCTAACGAGCAGTACTTC

cdr3_length: 17
d_call: TRBD1
clone_size: -
v_call: TRBV11-2
j_call: TRBJ2-5
cdr3_aa: CASRQIPRQGLQETQYF
cdr3_nt: TGTGCCAGCAGACAAATACCAAGACAGGGTCTACAAGAGACCCAGTACTTC

cdr3_length: 14
d_call: -
clone_size: -
v_call: TRBV19
j_call: TRBJ2-6
cdr3_aa: CASSISSGANVLTF
cdr3_nt: TGTGCCAGTAGTATCAGCTCTGGGGCCAACGTCCTGACTTTC

cdr3_length: 14
d_call: TRBD1
clone_size: -
v_call: TRBV7-9
j_call: TRBJ1-5
cdr3_aa: CASSHTGANQPQHF
cdr3_nt: TGTGCCAGCAGCCATACAGGGGCCAATCAGCCCCAGCATTTT

cdr3_length: 18
d_call: TRBD1
clone_size: -
v_call: TRBV23-1
j_call: TRBJ1-6
cdr3_aa: CASSPQRISDREDSPLHF
cdr3_nt: TGCGCCAGCAGTCCCCAACGTATATCGGACAGGGAGGATTCACCCCTCCACTTT

cdr3_length: 14
d_call: -
clone_size: -
v_call: TRBV5-6
j_call: TRBJ1-6
cdr3_aa: CASSPLRGTSPLHF
cdr3_nt: TGTGCCAGCAGCCCCCTTCGGGGGACTTCACCCCTCCACTTT

cdr3_length: 17
d_call: TRBD2
clone_size: -
v_call: TRBV20-1
j_call: TRBJ2-1
cdr3_aa: CSASQRASGGYDFRQFF
cdr3_nt: TGCAGTGCTAGTCAGAGGGCTAGCGGGGGGTATGATTTTCGGCAGTTCTTC

cdr3_length: 16
d_call: TRBD1
clone_size: -
v_call: TRBV11-2
j_call: TRBJ2-7
cdr3_aa: CASSPNLGTGSYEQYF
cdr3_nt: TGTGCCAGCAGCCCAAATCTCGGGACAGGGTCCTACGAGCAGTACTTC

cdr3_length: 14
d_call: -
clone_size: -
v_call: TRBV6-5
j_call: TRBJ1-5
cdr3_aa: CASSFGRSNQPQHF
cdr3_nt: TGTGCCAGCAGTTTCGGGAGAAGCAATCAGCCCCAGCATTTT

cdr3_length: 18
d_call: -
clone_size: -
v_call: TRBV15
j_call: TRBJ1-2
cdr3_aa: CATSNKALGGGRAYGYTF
cdr3_nt: TGTGCCACCAGCAATAAGGCCCTTGGGGGGGGCCGCGCGTATGGCTACACCTTC

cdr3_length: 13
d_call: -
clone_size: once
v_call: TRBV19
j_call: TRBJ1-2
cdr3_aa: CASSMSANYGYTF
cdr3_nt: TGTGCCAGTAGTATGTCAGCGAACTATGGCTACACCTTC

cdr3_length: 15
d_call: -
clone_size: -
v_call: TRBV19
j_call: TRBJ1-3
cdr3_aa: CASSGGLAAGNTIYF
cdr3_nt: TGTGCCAGTAGTGGTGGGTTGGCGGCTGGAAACACCATATATTTT

cdr3_length: 16
d_call: -
clone_size: -
v_call: TRBV5-5
j_call: TRBJ2-6
cdr3_aa: CASSFQVFSGANVLTF
cdr3_nt: TGTGCCAGCAGCTTCCAGGTGTTCTCTGGGGCCAACGTCCTGACTTTC

cdr3_length: 13
d_call: -
clone_size: -
v_call: TRBV28
j_call: TRBJ2-7
cdr3_aa: CASGGPPTYEQYF
cdr3_nt: TGTGCCAGCGGAGGACCCCCGACCTACGAGCAGTACTTC

cdr3_length: 17
d_call: -
clone_size: -
v_call: TRBV24-1
j_call: TRBJ2-2
cdr3_aa: CATSGTGQRSNTGELFF
cdr3_nt: TGTGCCACCAGTGGGACGGGTCAGCGGTCGAACACCGGGGAGCTGTTTTTT

cdr3_length: 16
d_call: -
clone_size: once
v_call: TRBV28
j_call: TRBJ1-5
cdr3_aa: CASSLFRQGRNQPQHF
cdr3_nt: TGTGCCAGCAGTTTATTCCGGCAGGGTCGGAATCAGCCCCAGCATTTT

cdr3_length: 15
d_call: -
clone_size: -
v_call: TRBV6-1
j_call: TRBJ1-5
cdr3_aa: CASSELWGAGQPQHF
cdr3_nt: TGTGCCAGCAGTGAACTTTGGGGTGCGGGACAGCCCCAGCATTTT

cdr3_length: 15
d_call: TRBD1
clone_size: -
v_call: TRBV18
j_call: TRBJ1-1
cdr3_aa: CASSPPQTGVAEAFF
cdr3_nt: TGTGCCAGCTCACCACCGCAAACAGGGGTCGCTGAAGCTTTCTTT

cdr3_length: 17
d_call: -
clone_size: -
v_call: TRBV7-2
j_call: TRBJ1-6
cdr3_aa: CASSGGARGPDNSPLHF
cdr3_nt: TGTGCCAGCAGCGGGGGGGCTAGAGGGCCGGATAATTCACCCCTCCACTTT

cdr3_length: 13
d_call: -
clone_size: -
v_call: TRBV2
j_call: TRBJ1-1
cdr3_aa: CASSELPNTEAFF
cdr3_nt: TGTGCCAGCAGTGAACTACCGAACACTGAAGCTTTCTTT

cdr3_length: 13
d_call: -
clone_size: -
v_call: TRBV11-2
j_call: TRBJ2-3
cdr3_aa: CASSRERTDTQYF
cdr3_nt: TGTGCCAGCAGCCGAGAACGCACAGATACGCAGTATTTT